The TCR beta chain under discussion was sequenced for a study of T cell changes during pregnancy in multiple sclerosis. Only in-frame clones appear in the TCRdb table, and some are missing; sequencing was by immunoSEQ multiplex PCR. The sample consists of about 70,000 clones, around 92% of them appearing once. The CDR3 contains 16 residues. J gave up 5 bases and V 3 bases, and 6 bases lay outside the gene matches. The germline CDR1 and CDR2 sequences are MNHNS and SASEGT. V is TRBV6-1 and J is TRBJ2-5; 13 nucleotides agree with TRBD2. The clonotype was recovered from a female donor in good health, enrolled as a control in a pregnancy study. The sequences come from CD8+ T cells from peripheral blood mononuclear cells, collected in the third trimester of pregnancy. For the CDR3, the DNA is TGTGCCAGCAGTGACCGACTAGCGGGGGGCCAGGAGACCCAGTACTTC. Translation gives CASSDRLAGGQETQYF.